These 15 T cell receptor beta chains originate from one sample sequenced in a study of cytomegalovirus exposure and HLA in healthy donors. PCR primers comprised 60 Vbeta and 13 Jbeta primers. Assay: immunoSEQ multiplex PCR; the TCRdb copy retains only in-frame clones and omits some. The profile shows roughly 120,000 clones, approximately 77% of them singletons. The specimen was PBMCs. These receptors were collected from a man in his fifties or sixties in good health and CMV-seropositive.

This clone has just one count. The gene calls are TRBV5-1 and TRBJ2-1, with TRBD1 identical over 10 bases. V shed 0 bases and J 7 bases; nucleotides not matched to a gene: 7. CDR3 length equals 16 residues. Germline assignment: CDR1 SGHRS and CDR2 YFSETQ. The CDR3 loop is CASSLVDRGRENEQFF. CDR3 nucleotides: TGCGCCAGCAGCTTGGTAGACAGGGGGCGCGAGAATGAGCAGTTCTTC.

CDR3 DNA: TGCAGCGTTGGGACAAAGGTCGATCAGCCCCAGCATTTT. It is translated as CSVGTKVDQPQHF. The genes are TRBV29-1 and TRBJ1-5, with D possibly being TRBD1 (5 bases). CDR1 is SQVTM, CDR2 ANQGSEA, per germline. V was cut by 4 bases and J by 5 bases, with 12 bases left in between. This CDR3 is built from 13 residues.

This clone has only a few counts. The CDR3 reads CASSLDPGQGHRKQYF. The CDR3 nucleotides read TGTGCCAGCAGCTTAGACCCGGGACAGGGCCACCGGAAGCAGTACTTC. This rearrangement joins TRBV7-2 to TRBJ2-7, with 9 bases aligning to TRBD1. CDR3 length: 16 amino acids. Unmatched junction bases numbered 12, after V lost 1 base and J lost 8 bases. The germline CDR1 and CDR2 sequences are SGHTA and FQGNSA.

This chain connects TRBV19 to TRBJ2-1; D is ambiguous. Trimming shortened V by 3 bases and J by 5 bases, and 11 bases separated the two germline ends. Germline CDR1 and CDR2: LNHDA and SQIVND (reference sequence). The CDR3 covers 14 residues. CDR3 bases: TGTGCCAGTAGTATCTGGCACCCAAACAATGAGCAGTTCTTC. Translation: CASSIWHPNNEQFF.

This CDR3 is CASSLGRDSRAFF. The CDR3, as DNA: TGTGCCAGCTCCCTGGGAAGGGACTCACGGGCTTTCTTT. This chain uses TRBV7-3 with TRBJ1-1; TRBD1 might be the D (5 bases). The CDR3 consists of 13 residues. V lost 8 bases, J lost 11 bases, and 21 bases lay in between. Germline V gene sequence: CDR1 SGHTA, CDR2 FQGTGA.

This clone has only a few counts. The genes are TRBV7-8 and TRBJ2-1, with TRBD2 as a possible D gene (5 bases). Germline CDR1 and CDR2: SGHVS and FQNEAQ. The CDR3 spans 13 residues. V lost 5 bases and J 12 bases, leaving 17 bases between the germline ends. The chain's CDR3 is CASSRSNVEGQFF. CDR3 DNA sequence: TGTGCCAGCAGCCGATCTAACGTCGAGGGGCAGTTCTTC.

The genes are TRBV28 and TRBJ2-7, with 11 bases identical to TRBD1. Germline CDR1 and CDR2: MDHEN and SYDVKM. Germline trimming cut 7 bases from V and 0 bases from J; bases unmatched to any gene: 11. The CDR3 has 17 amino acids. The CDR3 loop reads CASTMDRGLTLSYEQYF. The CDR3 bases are TGTGCCAGCACCATGGACAGGGGGCTTACCCTCTCCTACGAGCAGTACTTC.

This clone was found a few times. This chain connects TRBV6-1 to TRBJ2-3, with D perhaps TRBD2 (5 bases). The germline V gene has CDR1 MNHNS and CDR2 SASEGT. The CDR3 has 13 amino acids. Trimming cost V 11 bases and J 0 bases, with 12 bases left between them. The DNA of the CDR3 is TGTGCCGTACTGGGCGGGAGCACAGATACGCAGTATTTT. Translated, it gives CAVLGGSTDTQYF.

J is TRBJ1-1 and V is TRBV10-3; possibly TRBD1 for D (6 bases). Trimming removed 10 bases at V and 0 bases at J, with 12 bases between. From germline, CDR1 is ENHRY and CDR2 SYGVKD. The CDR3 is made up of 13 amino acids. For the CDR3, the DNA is TGTGCCACCACCGGACAGATGAACACTGAAGCTTTCTTT. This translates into CATTGQMNTEAFF.

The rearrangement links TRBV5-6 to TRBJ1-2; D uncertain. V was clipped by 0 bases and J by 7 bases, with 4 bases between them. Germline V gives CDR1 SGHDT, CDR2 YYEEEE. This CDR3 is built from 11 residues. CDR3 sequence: CASSLVAGYTF. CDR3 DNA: TGTGCCAGCAGCTTGGTAGCTGGCTACACCTTC.

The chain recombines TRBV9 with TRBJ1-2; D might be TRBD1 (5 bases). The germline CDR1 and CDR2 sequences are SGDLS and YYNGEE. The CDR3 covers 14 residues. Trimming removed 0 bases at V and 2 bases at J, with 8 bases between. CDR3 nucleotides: TGTGCCAGCAGCGTAGATGCAGGGAACTATGGCTACACCTTC. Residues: CASSVDAGNYGYTF.

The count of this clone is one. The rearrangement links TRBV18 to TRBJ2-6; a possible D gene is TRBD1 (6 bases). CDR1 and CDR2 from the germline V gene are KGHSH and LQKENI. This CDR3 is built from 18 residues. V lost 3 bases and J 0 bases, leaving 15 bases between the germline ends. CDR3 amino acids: CASSPSQGYSSGANVLTF. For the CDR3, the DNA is TGTGCCAGCTCACCCTCACAGGGTTATAGCTCTGGGGCCAACGTCCTGACTTTC.

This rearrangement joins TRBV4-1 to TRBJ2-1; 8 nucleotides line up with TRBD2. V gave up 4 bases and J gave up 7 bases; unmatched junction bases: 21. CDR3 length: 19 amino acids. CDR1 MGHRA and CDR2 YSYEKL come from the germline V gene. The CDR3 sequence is CASSLRGANTGGRGNEQFF. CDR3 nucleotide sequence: TGCGCCAGCAGCCTTAGGGGGGCGAATACGGGAGGGCGGGGGAATGAGCAGTTCTTC.

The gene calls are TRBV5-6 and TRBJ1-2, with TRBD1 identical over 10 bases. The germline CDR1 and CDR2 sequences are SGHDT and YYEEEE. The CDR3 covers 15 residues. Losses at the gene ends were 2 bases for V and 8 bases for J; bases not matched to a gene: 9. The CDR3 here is CASSLDRGLLRGYTF. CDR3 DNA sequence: TGTGCCAGCAGCTTAGACAGGGGGCTGCTACGGGGCTACACCTTC.

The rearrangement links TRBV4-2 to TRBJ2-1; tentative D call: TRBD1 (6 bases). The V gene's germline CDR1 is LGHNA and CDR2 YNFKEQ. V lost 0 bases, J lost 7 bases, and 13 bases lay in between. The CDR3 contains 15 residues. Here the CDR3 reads CASSQDSQGKNEQFF. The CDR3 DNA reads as TGTGCCAGCAGCCAAGATAGCCAGGGGAAGAATGAGCAGTTCTTC.